This is a list of T cell receptor beta chains from one sample in a study of blood T cell repertoires in COVID-19. The repertoire was sequenced with immunoSEQ multiplex PCR; TCRdb's copy has only in-frame clones and lacks some. The data show about 380,000 clones, about 90% seen once. The specimen sequenced was peripheral blood. These receptors all stem from a man between 18 and 35 years old with active or convalescent COVID-19. CDR3s include the opening cysteine and the closing phenylalanine or tryptophan. D genes are given only for firm matches. Not every row has a clone size; where given, it reads once, few, many or a size class.

CDR3 protein: CASRTQGSGNTIYF
CDR3 DNA: TGTGCCAGCAGGACACAGGGCTCTGGAAACACCATATATTTT
D gene: -
clone size: -
CDR3 length: 14
J gene: TRBJ1-3
V gene: TRBV6-5

CDR3 protein: CASSLYVGRGYGYTF
CDR3 DNA: TGTGCCAGCAGCTTATATGTAGGCCGGGGCTATGGCTACACCTTC
D gene: -
clone size: -
CDR3 length: 15
J gene: TRBJ1-2
V gene: TRBV11-2

CDR3 protein: CASSVVSGYPGELFF
CDR3 DNA: TGTGCCAGCAGCGTAGTATCAGGGTACCCCGGGGAGCTGTTTTTT
D gene: -
clone size: -
CDR3 length: 15
J gene: TRBJ2-2
V gene: TRBV9

CDR3 protein: CASSLGQGAGKLFF
CDR3 DNA: TGTGCCAGCAGCTTGGGCCAGGGGGCTGGAAAACTGTTTTTT
D gene: TRBD1
clone size: few
CDR3 length: 14
J gene: TRBJ1-4
V gene: TRBV7-9

CDR3 protein: CASSLQGFQPQHF
CDR3 DNA: TGTGCCAGCAGTCTCCAGGGGTTTCAGCCCCAGCATTTT
D gene: -
clone size: -
CDR3 length: 13
J gene: TRBJ1-5
V gene: TRBV28

CDR3 protein: CASSLTVTGELFF
CDR3 DNA: TGTGCCAGCAGTCTTACAGTGACCGGGGAGCTGTTTTTT
D gene: -
clone size: -
CDR3 length: 13
J gene: TRBJ2-2
V gene: TRBV9

CDR3 protein: CASSRGGSYEKLFF
CDR3 DNA: TGTGCCAGCAGCCGGGGTGGCTCTTATGAAAAACTGTTTTTT
D gene: -
clone size: -
CDR3 length: 14
J gene: TRBJ1-4
V gene: TRBV7-9

CDR3 protein: CASYQDYNEQFF
CDR3 DNA: TGTGCCAGCTATCAGGATTACAATGAGCAGTTCTTC
D gene: -
clone size: -
CDR3 length: 12
J gene: TRBJ2-1
V gene: TRBV6-6

CDR3 protein: CASSGLAGDTGELFF
CDR3 DNA: TGCGCCAGCAGTGGGTTAGCGGGAGACACCGGGGAGCTGTTTTTT
D gene: TRBD2
clone size: -
CDR3 length: 15
J gene: TRBJ2-2
V gene: TRBV10-2

CDR3 protein: CATSRETIHF
CDR3 DNA: TGTGCCACCAGCAGGGAGACCATCCATTTT
D gene: -
clone size: -
CDR3 length: 10
J gene: TRBJ2-3
V gene: TRBV15

CDR3 protein: CASSYRIIPGQGSNQPQHF
CDR3 DNA: TGCGCCAGCAGCTATCGAATAATACCGGGACAGGGGAGCAATCAGCCCCAGCATTTT
D gene: TRBD1
clone size: few
CDR3 length: 19
J gene: TRBJ1-5
V gene: TRBV4-1

CDR3 protein: CASSPGGQDYEQYF
CDR3 DNA: TGCGCCAGCAGCCCGGGGGGACAGGACTACGAGCAGTACTTC
D gene: -
clone size: -
CDR3 length: 14
J gene: TRBJ2-7
V gene: TRBV5-1

CDR3 protein: CASSRLDRAYYGYTF
CDR3 DNA: TGTGCCAGCAGCCGATTGGACAGGGCCTACTATGGCTACACCTTC
D gene: TRBD1
clone size: -
CDR3 length: 15
J gene: TRBJ1-2
V gene: TRBV28

CDR3 protein: CASSYPWDRSMNTEAFF
CDR3 DNA: TGTGCCAGCAGTTACCCTTGGGACAGGAGCATGAACACTGAAGCTTTCTTT
D gene: TRBD1
clone size: -
CDR3 length: 17
J gene: TRBJ1-1
V gene: TRBV6-2/TRBV6-3

CDR3 protein: CASSVERDRPSGNTIYF
CDR3 DNA: TGTGCCAGCAGCGTAGAGAGGGACAGGCCCTCCGGAAACACCATATATTTT
D gene: TRBD1
clone size: -
CDR3 length: 17
J gene: TRBJ1-3
V gene: TRBV9

CDR3 protein: CASRRNTGGIGEKLFF
CDR3 DNA: TGTGCCAGCAGGCGTAATACAGGGGGAATCGGTGAAAAACTGTTTTTT
D gene: TRBD1
clone size: -
CDR3 length: 16
J gene: TRBJ1-4
V gene: TRBV3-1/TRBV3-2

CDR3 protein: CASSIDPGTGVFEQYF
CDR3 DNA: TGTGCCAGTAGTATAGATCCCGGGACAGGGGTCTTCGAGCAGTACTTC
D gene: TRBD1
clone size: -
CDR3 length: 16
J gene: TRBJ2-7
V gene: TRBV19

CDR3 protein: CASSEGADAQETQYF
CDR3 DNA: TGTGCCAGCAGCGAAGGGGCAGATGCCCAAGAGACCCAGTACTTC
D gene: -
clone size: -
CDR3 length: 15
J gene: TRBJ2-5
V gene: TRBV13

CDR3 protein: CASSSGTGSEKLFF
CDR3 DNA: TGTGCCAGCAGTTCCGGGACAGGGAGTGAAAAACTGTTTTTT
D gene: TRBD1
clone size: -
CDR3 length: 14
J gene: TRBJ1-4
V gene: TRBV6-4

CDR3 protein: CASSVLQGFNEQYF
CDR3 DNA: TGTGCCAGCAGTGTCCTACAGGGATTTAACGAGCAGTACTTC
D gene: -
clone size: once
CDR3 length: 14
J gene: TRBJ2-7
V gene: TRBV2

CDR3 protein: CASSLGMEVWPQHF
CDR3 DNA: TGTGCCAGCAGCCTGGGGATGGAGGTATGGCCCCAGCATTTT
D gene: -
clone size: -
CDR3 length: 14
J gene: TRBJ1-5
V gene: TRBV28

CDR3 protein: CASSLATMETQYF
CDR3 DNA: TGTGCCAGCAGTTTAGCTACGATGGAGACCCAGTACTTC
D gene: -
clone size: -
CDR3 length: 13
J gene: TRBJ2-5
V gene: TRBV27

CDR3 protein: CATIQQPNTEAFF
CDR3 DNA: TGTGCCACAATCCAACAGCCGAACACTGAAGCTTTCTTT
D gene: -
clone size: -
CDR3 length: 13
J gene: TRBJ1-1
V gene: TRBV2

CDR3 protein: CASSQVLAGLETQYF
CDR3 DNA: TGTGCCAGCAGCCAAGTTTTAGCGGGATTAGAGACCCAGTACTTC
D gene: TRBD2
clone size: many
CDR3 length: 15
J gene: TRBJ2-5
V gene: TRBV14

CDR3 protein: CASSHYGTGTYNSPLHF
CDR3 DNA: TGCGCCAGCAGCCATTACGGGACAGGCACCTATAATTCACCCCTCCACTTT
D gene: TRBD1
clone size: -
CDR3 length: 17
J gene: TRBJ1-6
V gene: TRBV4-1

CDR3 protein: CATSDSTSGPSYNEQFF
CDR3 DNA: TGTGCCACCAGTGATTCGACTAGCGGTCCCTCCTACAATGAGCAGTTCTTC
D gene: TRBD2
clone size: -
CDR3 length: 17
J gene: TRBJ2-1
V gene: TRBV24-1

CDR3 protein: CASSLARTGGTGELFF
CDR3 DNA: TGTGCCAGCAGCTTAGCCAGGACAGGGGGGACCGGGGAGCTGTTTTTT
D gene: TRBD1
clone size: -
CDR3 length: 16
J gene: TRBJ2-2
V gene: TRBV7-2

CDR3 protein: CASSQDRSQSYGYTF
CDR3 DNA: TGCGCCAGCAGCCAAGACAGATCGCAGTCTTATGGCTACACCTTC
D gene: -
clone size: once
CDR3 length: 15
J gene: TRBJ1-2
V gene: TRBV4-3

CDR3 protein: CASGSERGTDTQYF
CDR3 DNA: TGTGCCAGCGGAAGCGAGAGGGGCACAGATACGCAGTATTTT
D gene: -
clone size: -
CDR3 length: 14
J gene: TRBJ2-3
V gene: TRBV9

CDR3 protein: CASSNRQGRTGANVLTF
CDR3 DNA: TGTGCCAGCAGCAATAGACAGGGGCGAACTGGGGCCAACGTGCTGACTTTC
D gene: -
clone size: -
CDR3 length: 17
J gene: TRBJ2-6
V gene: TRBV21-1

CDR3 protein: CASSFRDRTIYEQYF
CDR3 DNA: TGTGCCAGCAGCTTCCGGGACAGGACGATTTACGAGCAGTACTTC
D gene: TRBD1
clone size: -
CDR3 length: 15
J gene: TRBJ2-7
V gene: TRBV5-4